A single sample gave rise to the 15 T cell receptor beta chains below, sequenced in a study of T cell responses to AZD1222 COVID-19 vaccine. Using immunoSEQ multiplex PCR, the repertoire was profiled, and TCRdb retains in-frame clones only, with some absent. The sample consists of about 140,000 clones, approximately 86% of them appearing once. The sequencing here drew on peripheral blood, taken on day 0 of AZD1222 vaccination. Every receptor here comes from an adult in good health.

This chain uses TRBV3-1 (or the pseudogene TRBV3-2) with TRBJ2-1; TRBD2 agrees at 8 bases. The CDR3 loop spans 15 amino acids. After removal of 1 base from V and 3 bases from J, the junction contained 2 bases not matched to a gene. Germline V gene data show CDR1 as LGHDT and CDR2 as YNNKEL (reference sequence). The CDR3 region is CASSQGLAGYNEQFF. The CDR3 DNA is TGTGCCAGCAGCCAAGGCCTAGCGGGCTACAATGAGCAGTTCTTC.

Only a few counts were recorded for this clone. The chain employs TRBV28 and TRBJ2-5; 15 nucleotides align to TRBD2. V was clipped by 4 bases and J by 4 bases; unmatched bases: 13. Germline V CDR1 and CDR2: MDHEN, SYDVKM. This CDR3 spans 19 amino acids. In DNA, the CDR3 is TGTGCCAGCAGTTCCGAACTTTGGACTAGCGGGAGGGAAGTAGAGACCCAGTACTTC. It translates to CASSSELWTSGREVETQYF.

DNA for the CDR3: TGTGCCTGGGGCAACCCGCAGGGGGGCTATGGCTACACCTTC. Its translation: CAWGNPQGGYGYTF. The rearrangement joins TRBV30 to TRBJ1-2, with 7 bases that match TRBD1. This CDR3 spans 14 amino acids. The germline gives CDR1 GTSNPN, CDR2 SVGIG (reference sequence). V trimming: 5 bases; J trimming: 4 bases; junction bases outside the gene matches: 10.

The J gene is TRBJ2-3, the V gene TRBV7-7; 13 nucleotides agree with TRBD2. This CDR3 spans 15 amino acids. Germline lookup yields CDR1 SSHAT and CDR2 FNYEAQ (reference sequence). V trimming: 3 bases; J trimming: 4 bases; junction bases outside the gene matches: 1. The CDR3 sequence: CASSLGLAGSDTQYF. The CDR3 DNA follows: TGTGCCAGCAGCTTGGGACTAGCGGGATCAGATACGCAGTATTTT.

The gene calls are TRBV4-3 and TRBJ2-1; D might be TRBD2 (5 bases). This CDR3 is built from 14 residues. Trimming took off 1 base at V and 7 bases at J, with 11 bases between the two ends. Looked up from germline, CDR1 is LGHNA and CDR2 is YSLEER. CDR3 DNA: TGCGCCAGCAGCCAAGGGGCTAGCTGGAATGAGCAGTTCTTC. Translation gives CASSQGASWNEQFF.

V gene TRBV3-1 (or the pseudogene TRBV3-2) combines with J gene TRBJ2-3; 7 bases are a match to TRBD2. CDR1 is LGHDT and CDR2 is YNNKEL in the germline V gene (reference sequence). The CDR3 has 15 amino acids. The ends lost 0 bases at V and 2 bases at J; junction bases unmatched: 2. This CDR3 reads CASSQDSGTTDTQYF. The CDR3 DNA is TGTGCCAGCAGCCAAGACAGCGGGACCACAGATACGCAGTATTTT.

This chain joins TRBV2 and TRBJ1-6; D is unresolved. The germline V gene encodes CDR1 SNHLY and CDR2 FYNNEI. CDR3 length equals 11 residues. V was clipped by 2 bases and J by 7 bases, with 0 bases between them. CDR3 sequence reads: CASSENSPLHF. The DNA for the CDR3 is TGTGCCAGCAGTGAAAATTCACCCCTCCACTTT.

This chain connects TRBV15 to TRBJ2-1, with TRBD2 identical over 9 bases. There are 17 residues in the CDR3. Looked up from germline, CDR1 is LNHNV and CDR2 is YYDKDF (reference sequence). Trimming took 3 bases from V and 1 from J; bases not matched to a gene: 7. Here the CDR3 DNA reads TGTGCCACCAGCAGTCCTAGACTAGCGGAATCCTACAATGAGCAGTTCTTC. This sequence encodes CATSSPRLAESYNEQFF. The full variable domain, with the rest looked up from reference TRBV15 and TRBJ2-1, is DAMVIQNPRYQVTQFGKPVTLSCSQTLNHNVMYWYQQKSSQAPKLLFHYYDKDFNNEADTPDNFQSRRPNTSFCFLDIRSPGLGDTAMYLCATSSPRLAESYNEQFFGPGTRLTVL.

This chain uses TRBV6-6 with TRBJ1-1, with no clear D. Germline V gives CDR1 MNHNY, CDR2 SVGAGI (reference sequence). The CDR3 covers 13 residues. V was trimmed by 6 bases and J by 1 base, leaving 9 bases between them. CDR3 DNA: TGTGCCAGCAGCCTTCCGGGGAACACTGAAGCTTTCTTT. Its translation: CASSLPGNTEAFF.

The J gene is TRBJ2-5, the V gene TRBV18; the match to TRBD2 covers 7 bases. The germline gives CDR1 KGHSH, CDR2 LQKENI. There are 15 residues in the CDR3. V trimming: 6 bases; J trimming: 2 bases; junction bases outside the gene matches: 9. The CDR3 reads CASSPAGIFQETQYF. CDR3 coding DNA: TGTGCCAGCTCGCCAGCGGGAATCTTTCAAGAGACCCAGTACTTC. The variable domain in full, completed from reference TRBV18 and TRBJ2-5, reads NAGVMQNPRHLVRRRGQEARLRCSPMKGHSHVYWYRQLPEEGLKFMVYLQKENIIDESGMPKERFSAEFPKEGPSILRIQQVVRGDSAAYFCASSPAGIFQETQYFGPGTRLLVL.

This chain uses TRBV10-3 with TRBJ2-7; 7 bases are shared with TRBD2. CDR3 length: 15 residues. With 0 bases clipped from V and 3 bases from J, the junction kept 5 bases outside the gene matches. Per germline, CDR1 ENHRY and CDR2 SYGVKD. CDR3 residues: CAISESTAGRYEQYF. The CDR3 nucleotides are TGTGCCATCAGTGAGTCGACAGCGGGACGCTACGAGCAGTACTTC.

This clone was found a few times. V is TRBV5-6 and J is TRBJ1-3, with D unresolved. The CDR3 sequence is 12 residues long. The germline V and J ends were trimmed by 1 base and 4 bases, with 3 bases remaining between them. Germline lookup yields CDR1 SGHDT and CDR2 YYEEEE. CDR3 sequence (DNA): TGTGCCAGCAGCTTGCAGGGAAACACCATATATTTT. Translating gives CASSLQGNTIYF.

CDR3 protein: CASSDYDRSEQYF. The CDR3 DNA follows: TGTGCCAGCAGCGACTACGATAGGAGCGAGCAGTACTTC. The chain has TRBV9 and TRBJ2-7; D unresolved. Trimming took 3 bases from V and 6 from J, leaving 13 bases between them. Germline V gene data show CDR1 as SGDLS and CDR2 as YYNGEE. The CDR3 totals 13 residues.

V is TRBV30 and J is TRBJ1-3; 9 bases map to TRBD1. Germline V CDR1 and CDR2: GTSNPN, SVGIG (reference sequence). The J segment lost 4 bases and the V segment lost 2 bases, leaving 9 bases of the junction unmatched. CDR3 length: 16 residues. The CDR3 region has the DNA TGTGCCTGGAGTTCGAGTCCCGGGACAGGGGGAAACACCATATATTTT. Translated: CAWSSSPGTGGNTIYF.

The chain recombines TRBV4-3 with TRBJ1-4; D is unclear. V was clipped by 0 bases and J by 7 bases, with 12 bases between them. CDR1 and CDR2 from the germline V gene are LGHNA and YSLEER. CDR3 length equals 15 residues. CDR3 sequence reads: CASSQDLSSVEKLFF. The CDR3 coding sequence is TGCGCCAGCAGCCAAGATCTAAGTAGTGTTGAAAAACTGTTTTTT.